One and the same sample provided the 17 T cell receptor beta chains below, sequenced in a study of blood T cell repertoires in COVID-19. Profiling relied on immunoSEQ multiplex PCR, and the TCRdb table lists in-frame clones only, not all of them. The table has 200,000 to 300,000 clones, around 86% seen once. The source material was peripheral blood. These receptors came from a man aged 35-49 years who had recovered from COVID-19.

This chain connects TRBV27 to TRBJ1-2; possibly TRBD1 for D (6 bases). The CDR3 consists of 16 residues. Between the trimmed V and J ends, which lost 6 bases and 3 bases, there was a span of 20 bases. The germline V gene encodes CDR1 MNHEY and CDR2 SMNVEV (reference sequence). The CDR3 is CASSSALTGYYYGYTF. The CDR3 DNA follows: TGTGCCAGCAGCTCAGCCCTAACAGGGTACTACTATGGCTACACCTTC.

This chain connects TRBV29-1 to TRBJ2-7; TRBD1 matches 8 bases. The CDR3 has 13 amino acids. The J segment lost 4 bases and the V segment lost 6 bases, leaving 8 bases of the junction unmatched. Germline V gives CDR1 SQVTM, CDR2 ANQGSEA. The DNA for the CDR3 is TGCAGCGTAATTGACAGGGGCTGGTACGAGCAGTACTTC. Encoded protein: CSVIDRGWYEQYF.

V usage is TRBV9 and J usage is TRBJ2-1; 13 bases fit TRBD2. Germline V gene lookup returns CDR1 SGDLS and CDR2 YYNGEE. The CDR3 runs to 18 residues. The junction had 8 bases not matched to a gene; V was cut back by 4 bases and J by 1 base. The CDR3 DNA reads TGTGCCAGCAGCAAGGGGACTAGCGGGGTAGATTCCTACAATGAGCAGTTCTTC. The encoded protein is CASSKGTSGVDSYNEQFF.

This chain uses TRBV2 with TRBJ2-7, with 12 bases that match TRBD2. This CDR3 comprises 14 residues. Germline CDR1 reads SNHLY; CDR2 reads FYNNEI. The junction had 9 bases not matched to a gene; V was cut back by 10 bases and J by 5 bases. CDR3 loop: CAILPGLAGHEQYF. As DNA, the CDR3 is TGTGCCATCTTACCGGGACTAGCGGGCCACGAGCAGTACTTC.

This chain uses TRBV29-1 with TRBJ2-3, with D maybe TRBD2 (6 bases). Per the germline V gene, CDR1 is SQVTM and CDR2 is ANQGSEA. CDR3 length equals 15 residues. The V gene lost 0 bases and the J gene lost 0 bases, with 10 bases spanning the gap. CDR3: CSVEDSGSSTDTQYF. As DNA, the CDR3 is TGCAGCGTTGAAGATAGCGGATCTAGCACAGATACGCAGTATTTT.

The gene calls are TRBV12-5 and TRBJ1-1; the D is unclear. V lost 0 bases and J lost 4, with 15 bases in between. This CDR3 is 16 amino acids long. CDR1 LGHNT and CDR2 FRNRAP come from the germline V gene. CDR3 amino acids: CASGLVEGGVSTEAFF. The CDR3 DNA sequence: TGTGCTAGTGGTTTGGTGGAGGGCGGGGTGAGCACTGAAGCTTTCTTT. Filled out from reference TRBV12-5 and TRBJ1-1, the complete variable domain reads DARVTQTPRHKVTEMGQEVTMRCQPILGHNTVFWYRQTMMQGLELLAYFRNRAPLDDSGMPKDRFSAEMPDATLATLKIQPSEPRDSAVYFCASGLVEGGVSTEAFFGQGTRLTVV.

J is TRBJ2-7 and V is TRBV6-5; D might be TRBD1 (6 bases). Trimming stripped 4 bases from V and 0 bases from J, with 10 bases between. The CDR3 length is 14 residues. Germline loops: CDR1 MNHEY, CDR2 SVGAGI. This CDR3 is CASSSLDSSYEQYF. CDR3 coding DNA: TGTGCCAGCAGTTCCTTGGACAGCTCCTACGAGCAGTACTTC.

The chain uses TRBV27 and TRBJ1-2; possible D gene TRBD1, 5 bases. This CDR3 spans 14 amino acids. With 2 bases removed from V and 3 bases from J, the gap between germline ends came to 10 bases. Germline V CDR1 and CDR2: MNHEY, SMNVEV (reference sequence). The DNA for the CDR3 is TGTGCCAGCAGTTTAGGCGTCAGGGACTATGGCTACACCTTC. Protein sequence: CASSLGVRDYGYTF.

CDR3 protein: CASSPWTGPGELFF. The DNA for the CDR3 is TGTGCCAGCAGCCCATGGACAGGGCCCGGGGAGCTGTTTTTT. V is TRBV9 and J is TRBJ2-2; 8 positions agree with TRBD1. With V trimmed by 4 bases and J by 6 bases, 5 bases remained unmatched. The CDR3 sequence is 14 residues long. Germline lookup yields CDR1 SGDLS and CDR2 YYNGEE.

The rearrangement links TRBV14 to TRBJ2-7, with unresolved D. The V end was cut by 1 base, the J end by 6 bases, with 13 bases between. Germline CDR1 and CDR2: SGHDN and FVKESK. The CDR3 length is 14 residues. Here the CDR3 DNA reads TGTGCCAGCAGCCAAGGTGCTCCGGGTGGCGAGCAGTACTTC. Amino acid sequence: CASSQGAPGGEQYF.

The V call is TRBV6-5, the J call TRBJ1-2, with 9 bases that match TRBD1. CDR1 and CDR2 from the germline V gene are MNHEY and SVGAGI. Germline trimming cut 0 bases from V and 7 bases from J; bases unmatched to any gene: 6. The CDR3 spans 15 residues. For the CDR3, the DNA is TGTGCCAGCAGTTACTCGGGACAGGGAATCAGTGGCTACACCTTC. It is translated as CASSYSGQGISGYTF.

The chain uses TRBV27 and TRBJ2-3; D call uncertain. This CDR3 region has 13 residues. CDR1 and CDR2 from the germline V gene are MNHEY and SMNVEV (reference sequence). V lost 3 bases and J 1 base, leaving 5 bases between the germline ends. CDR3 nucleotides: TGTGCCAGCAGTTTGGGCCGCACAGATACGCAGTATTTT. It translates to CASSLGRTDTQYF.

The genes are TRBV11-2 and TRBJ2-1; D gene unclear. V lost 0 bases and J lost 0, with 9 bases in between. The CDR3 is made up of 16 amino acids. Germline V gene data show CDR1 as SGHAT and CDR2 as FQNNGV. In DNA, the CDR3 is TGTGCCAGCAGCTTAGACACATTAAGCTCCTACAATGAGCAGTTCTTC. Residues: CASSLDTLSSYNEQFF.

The chain uses TRBV7-9 and TRBJ1-5; D not resolved. The V gene lost 5 bases and the J gene lost 5 bases, with 10 bases spanning the gap. This CDR3 is built from 13 residues. Per germline, CDR1 SEHNR and CDR2 FQNEAQ (reference sequence). The CDR3 DNA sequence: TGTGCCAGCAGCCTTCTGAGGGATCAGCCCCAGCATTTT. Translated: CASSLLRDQPQHF.

The genes are TRBV5-3 and TRBJ2-1; 11 bases match TRBD2. TRBV5-3 is assigned to the ORF class and has an uncertain function. CDR3 length: 14 amino acids. The V segment lost 1 base and the J segment 6 bases; nucleotides outside the gene matches: 0. CDR3 region: CARSLLAGGNEQFF. The CDR3 coding sequence is TGTGCCAGAAGCTTGCTAGCGGGAGGCAATGAGCAGTTCTTC.

The chain couples TRBV7-3 to TRBJ1-2; 9 nucleotides match TRBD1. The germline gives CDR1 SGHTA, CDR2 FQGTGA. This CDR3 region has 13 residues. After removal of 5 bases from V and 7 bases from J, the junction contained 5 bases not matched to a gene. The CDR3 region is CASSTGGEGGYTF. The DNA for the CDR3 is TGTGCCAGCAGCACAGGGGGCGAGGGTGGCTACACCTTC.

J is TRBJ1-1 and V is TRBV19; possibly TRBD1 for D (5 bases). The CDR3 runs 14 residues. Trimming cost V 4 bases and J 11 bases, with 20 bases left between them. Germline V lookup: CDR1 LNHDA, CDR2 SQIVND (reference sequence). The CDR3 loop is CASSTQGGTGRAFF. CDR3 bases: TGTGCCAGTAGTACCCAGGGAGGGACGGGACGGGCTTTCTTT.